Below, 3 T cell receptor beta chains from the same sample are listed, as sequenced in a study of cytomegalovirus exposure and HLA in healthy donors. With 60 Vbeta and 13 Jbeta primers, the PCR was carried out. Generated by immunoSEQ multiplex PCR, the TCRdb table keeps only in-frame clones and is missing some. The data show 150,000 to 200,000 clones, 75% seen once. Sequencing was done on a sample of PBMCs. The receptors were gathered from a woman between 50 and 59 years old in good health and CMV-seropositive.

The rearrangement uses TRBV15 and TRBJ2-3, with 7 bases that match TRBD2. V gave up 6 bases and J gave up 2 bases; unmatched junction bases: 5. Germline V gene lookup returns CDR1 LNHNV and CDR2 YYDKDF (reference sequence). The CDR3 consists of 14 residues. The CDR3 reads CATSLGGNTDTQYF. In DNA form, the CDR3 reads TGTGCCACCAGTCTCGGGGGGAACACAGATACGCAGTATTTT.

This sequence joins TRBV18 and TRBJ2-7, with D possibly matching TRBD2 (6 bases). V lost 2 bases and J 5 bases, leaving 16 bases between the germline ends. Germline CDR1 is KGHSH and CDR2 is LQKENI. This CDR3 is built from 15 residues. The CDR3 loop is CASSPIAGGLNEQYF. CDR3 coding DNA: TGTGCCAGCTCACCAATTGCCGGGGGTCTAAACGAGCAGTACTTC.

Worth noting for this clone: The identical CDR3 is also encoded by other nucleotide sequences in the sample. This rearrangement joins TRBV7-7 to TRBJ2-5, with D possibly being TRBD2 (6 bases). Germline V gene lookup returns CDR1 SSHAT and CDR2 FNYEAQ (reference sequence). This CDR3 spans 12 amino acids. Trimming cost V 5 bases and J 5 bases, with 9 bases left between them. The CDR3 DNA sequence: TGTGCCAGCAGCCCAAGCGGGGAGACCCAGTACTTC. Translation: CASSPSGETQYF. The whole variable domain, remainder taken from reference TRBV7-7 and TRBJ2-5, is GAGVSQSPRYKVTKRGQDVTLRCDPISSHATLYWYQQALGQGPEFLTYFNYEAQPDKSGLPSDRFSAERPEGSISTLTIQRTEQRDSAMYRCASSPSGETQYFGPGTRLLVL.